A selection of T cell receptor beta chains follows, all from one sample in a study of T cells in localized non-small cell lung cancer. Some clones are missing from TCRdb's copy, which holds only in-frame ones; the method was immunoSEQ multiplex PCR. Among fewer than 3,000 clones listed, approximately 25% were seen once. Sequenced material: lung tumor tissue, taken before any cancer treatment. These receptors were collected from a female donor over 55 with stage I lung adenocarcinoma. The CDR3 runs from the conserved cysteine through the conserved F or W. Fields, in order: D gene, V gene, J gene, CDR3 length, clone size, CDR3 protein, CDR3 DNA. D genes are given only for firm matches. For some rows the clone size is stated as once, few or many, or as a class when expanded; others skip it.

NA	TRBV6-8	TRBJ2-7	13	NA	CASNQQGLNEQYF	TGTGCCAGCAACCAACAGGGTTTAAACGAGCAGTACTTC
TRBD1	TRBV11-3	TRBJ2-2	15	NA	CASTARGIDTGELFF	TGTGCCAGCACCGCCAGGGGGATCGACACCGGGGAGCTGTTTTTT
NA	TRBV28	TRBJ1-1	12	NA	CASSLRDGGFAF	TGTGCCAGCAGTCTCCGGGACGGGGGTTTTGCCTTT
TRBD2	TRBV6-8	TRBJ2-7	15	many	CASSTAGSATYEQYF	TGTGCCAGCAGTACAGCGGGGTCTGCAACCTACGAGCAGTACTTC
TRBD2	TRBV19	TRBJ2-1	13	few	CASTPGGFDEQFF	TGTGCCAGTACCCCGGGGGGGTTCGATGAGCAGTTCTTC
TRBD1	TRBV30	TRBJ1-1	13	large	CAWSVQGDTEAFF	TGTGCCTGGAGTGTACAGGGGGACACTGAAGCTTTCTTT
TRBD1	TRBV5-1	TRBJ1-4	15	NA	CASSVEGQRNEKLFF	TGCGCCAGCAGCGTCGAGGGACAGAGAAATGAAAAACTGTTTTTT
TRBD2	TRBV5-1	TRBJ2-5	16	NA	CASSPGGNGLSETQYF	TGCGCCAGCAGCCCCGGGGGGAATGGACTATCAGAGACCCAGTACTTC
NA	TRBV11-3	TRBJ2-2	14	few	CASSPRQATGELFF	TGTGCCAGCAGCCCTAGACAAGCTACGGGGGAGCTGTTTTTT
TRBD1	TRBV6-8	TRBJ1-2	17	few	CASRAPGTGGVGYGYTF	TGTGCCAGCAGAGCGCCGGGGACAGGGGGCGTCGGCTATGGCTACACCTTC
NA	TRBV5-1	TRBJ1-5	14	few	CASSLGTENQPQHF	TGCGCCAGCAGCTTGGGGACGGAGAATCAGCCCCAGCATTTT
TRBD2	TRBV5-1	TRBJ2-3	16	NA	CASSRTSPQWTDTQYF	TGCGCCAGCAGCAGGACTAGCCCCCAGTGGACAGATACGCAGTATTTT
TRBD2	TRBV30	TRBJ2-7	15	NA	CAWSPLAGVSYEQYF	TGTGCCTGGAGTCCGCTAGCGGGAGTTTCCTACGAGCAGTACTTC
TRBD2	TRBV11-3	TRBJ2-7	15	NA	CASSFARGGAGEQYF	TGTGCCAGCAGCTTTGCCCGCGGGGGGGCGGGAGAGCAGTACTTC
NA	TRBV18	TRBJ2-5	14	NA	CASSPYGGQETQYF	TGTGCCAGCTCACCGTACGGGGGCCAAGAGACCCAGTACTTC
NA	TRBV19	TRBJ2-2	13	NA	CASSLLDTGELFF	TGTGCCAGTAGCCTACTGGACACCGGGGAGCTGTTTTTT
TRBD1	TRBV11-3	TRBJ1-1	15	medium-sized	CASSQQGQTSQEAFF	TGTGCCAGCAGCCAACAGGGACAGACCAGCCAAGAAGCTTTCTTT
TRBD2	TRBV2	TRBJ2-3	14	NA	CASSPEREPDTQYF	TGTGCCAGCAGTCCCGAGCGGGAGCCAGATACGCAGTATTTT
NA	TRBV11-3	TRBJ1-5	15	medium-sized	CASSKTTESNQPQHF	TGTGCCAGCAGCAAAACCACGGAGAGCAATCAGCCCCAGCATTTT
TRBD2	TRBV11-3	TRBJ2-1	18	medium-sized	CASSLDGFGGAGYNEQFF	TGTGCCAGCAGCTTAGATGGATTCGGGGGGGCCGGCTACAATGAGCAGTTCTTC
TRBD1	TRBV28	TRBJ2-7	14	large	CASSLDRGRYEQYF	TGTGCCAGCAGTTTGGACAGGGGGCGGTACGAGCAGTACTTC
NA	TRBV9	TRBJ2-7	14	few	CASSEGNRAYEQYF	TGTGCCAGCAGCGAGGGGAACAGGGCCTACGAGCAGTACTTC